The 21 T cell receptor beta chains below come from one sample, sequenced in a study of T cell responses to AZD1222 COVID-19 vaccine. Sequenced by immunoSEQ multiplex PCR; TCRdb stores in-frame clones only, minus some. The sample gives 150,000 to 200,000 clones, 90% to 95% of which show up once; about 0.6% is in the top ten. This specimen consisted of peripheral blood, obtained on day 0 of AZD1222 vaccination. All receptors derive from an adult in good health.

This chain uses TRBV11-1 with TRBJ2-5; the match to TRBD2 covers 7 bases. There are 15 residues in the CDR3. J gave up 5 bases and V 5 bases, and 11 bases lay outside the gene matches. Germline CDR1 reads SGHAT; CDR2 reads FQDESV (reference sequence). In DNA, the CDR3 is TGTGCCAGCAGCCAACCACAAGCGGGAAGGGAGACCCAGTACTTC. This codes for CASSQPQAGRETQYF.

The chain employs TRBV15 and TRBJ2-2; 8 bases agree with TRBD2. The CDR3 loop spans 15 amino acids. Germline loops: CDR1 LNHNV, CDR2 YYDKDF (reference sequence). With V trimmed by 3 bases and J by 6 bases, 6 bases remained unmatched. CDR3 residues: CATSSQAGDAGELFF. In DNA, the CDR3 is TGTGCCACCAGCAGTCAAGCGGGAGATGCCGGGGAGCTGTTTTTT. Looking up the rest from reference TRBV15 and TRBJ2-2 gives the full variable domain: DAMVIQNPRYQVTQFGKPVTLSCSQTLNHNVMYWYQQKSSQAPKLLFHYYDKDFNNEADTPDNFQSRRPNTSFCFLDIRSPGLGDTAMYLCATSSQAGDAGELFFGEGSRLTVL.

This sequence joins TRBV10-2 and TRBJ1-4, with 7 positions matching TRBD1. This CDR3 spans 14 amino acids. Germline lookup yields CDR1 WSHSY and CDR2 SAAADI. J was trimmed by 7 bases and V by 7 bases; bases with no gene match: 9. The CDR3 DNA is TGCGCCAGCACCACAGACAGGGTAGCTGAAAAACTGTTTTTT. It is translated as CASTTDRVAEKLFF.

The chain is built from TRBV29-1 and TRBJ1-1; D is uncertain. There are 12 residues in the CDR3. The V and J ends lost 4 bases and 0 bases respectively, with 6 bases between them. Germline V CDR1 and CDR2: SQVTM, ANQGSEA. The DNA of the CDR3 is TGCAGCGTTGTCCCCTTGAACACTGAAGCTTTCTTT. It translates to CSVVPLNTEAFF.

A note on this clone: Other DNA variants within this sample encode the same CDR3. The chain carries TRBV12-3 or TRBV12-4 and TRBJ1-1; possibly TRBD1 for D (5 bases). Trimming cost V 3 bases and J 3 bases, with 8 bases left between them. CDR3 length: 13 residues. CDR3 DNA: TGTGCCAGCAGTTTGCAGGGACACACTGAAGCTTTCTTT. Translated: CASSLQGHTEAFF.

This clone has just one count. The chain couples TRBV12-5 to TRBJ2-1; D is uncertain. The CDR3 is 12 amino acids. Germline CDR1 and CDR2: LGHNT and FRNRAP. Trimming shortened V by 2 bases and J by 8 bases, and 7 bases separated the two germline ends. This chain's CDR3 is CASGLLRDEQFF. CDR3 DNA sequence: TGTGCTAGTGGTTTGTTAAGGGATGAGCAGTTCTTC.

This chain links TRBV7-8 with TRBJ1-2, with a weak D call TRBD1 (6 bases). The CDR3 is 15 residues long. Germline values: CDR1 SGHVS, CDR2 FQNEAQ. V was clipped by 4 bases and J by 0 bases, with 12 bases between them. This CDR3 reads CASSSTGGSNYGYTF. The DNA of the CDR3 is TGTGCCAGCAGCTCAACTGGGGGCTCTAACTATGGCTACACCTTC.

The rearrangement joins TRBV28 to TRBJ1-5; tentative D call: TRBD1 (5 bases). Trimming left V 5 bases short and J 7 bases short, with 12 bases between. The germline V gene encodes CDR1 MDHEN and CDR2 SYDVKM. The length of the CDR3 is 13 residues. This CDR3 reads CASSPTAPQPQHF. The CDR3 DNA reads as TGTGCCAGCAGTCCGACAGCTCCACAGCCCCAGCATTTT.

The V and J genes are TRBV6-2 or TRBV6-3 and TRBJ2-7; D ambiguous. With 5 bases removed from V and 0 bases from J, the gap between germline ends came to 20 bases. The CDR3 has 17 residues. Germline lookup yields CDR1 MNHEY and CDR2 SVGEGT. The CDR3 here is CASSHPPPLTFSYEQYF. The CDR3 DNA follows: TGTGCCAGCAGTCATCCTCCCCCTCTGACCTTCTCCTACGAGCAGTACTTC.

The V and J genes are TRBV5-4 and TRBJ2-2; D call uncertain. The ends were cut back, 0 bases at V and 4 bases at J, with 4 bases in the middle. Germline V gene data show CDR1 as SGHNT and CDR2 as YYREEE (reference sequence). This CDR3 comprises 13 residues. Here the CDR3 DNA reads TGTGCCAGCAGCTTGGAGGTCACCGGGGAGCTGTTTTTT. Translation: CASSLEVTGELFF.

The chain has TRBV9 and TRBJ2-2, with a weak D call TRBD2 (6 bases). V gave up 4 bases and J gave up 2 bases, with 12 bases separating them. The germline V gene has CDR1 SGDLS and CDR2 YYNGEE. The CDR3 runs to 15 residues. The CDR3 loop reads CASSLGTANTGELFF. The CDR3 DNA sequence: TGTGCCAGCAGCCTCGGGACTGCCAACACCGGGGAGCTGTTTTTT.

Here the CDR3 reads CASNLISQPQHF. For the CDR3, the DNA is TGTGCCAGCAACTTGATTAGTCAGCCCCAGCATTTT. This rearrangement joins TRBV28 to TRBJ1-5; D remains unclear. V lost 7 bases to trimming and J lost 6 bases, with 10 bases between them. Germline CDR1 reads MDHEN; CDR2 reads SYDVKM. This CDR3 has 12 amino acids. The full variable domain, with the rest looked up from reference TRBV28 and TRBJ1-5, is DVKVTQSSRYLVKRTGEKVFLECVQDMDHENMFWYRQDPGLGLRLIYFSYDVKMKEKGDIPEGYSVSREKKERFSLILESASTNQTSMYLCASNLISQPQHFGDGTRLSIL.

The chain is built from TRBV15 and TRBJ2-5; D not certain. This CDR3 spans 13 amino acids. Germline CDR1 LNHNV, CDR2 YYDKDF (reference sequence). V gave up 1 base and J gave up 3 bases, with 6 bases separating them. Written as DNA, the CDR3 is TGTGCCACCAGCAGAGGACTTGAAGAGACCCAGTACTTC. This translates into CATSRGLEETQYF.

The chain links TRBV28 to TRBJ1-1, with D hard to call. The V and J ends lost 8 bases and 6 bases respectively, with 19 bases between them. This CDR3 has 14 amino acids. The germline V gene has CDR1 MDHEN and CDR2 SYDVKM. CDR3 residues: CASALGSRRAEAFF. The CDR3 DNA is TGTGCCAGCGCCTTGGGTTCGAGGAGGGCTGAAGCTTTCTTT. The full variable domain, in which reference TRBV28 and TRBJ1-1 provide the parts outside the CDR3, is DVKVTQSSRYLVKRTGEKVFLECVQDMDHENMFWYRQDPGLGLRLIYFSYDVKMKEKGDIPEGYSVSREKKERFSLILESASTNQTSMYLCASALGSRRAEAFFGQGTRLTVV.

The chain has TRBV27 and TRBJ1-5; TRBD1 agrees at 10 bases. Per germline, CDR1 MNHEY and CDR2 SMNVEV (reference sequence). The CDR3 length is 15 residues. Trimming at V came to 4 bases and at J to 7 bases, leaving 7 bases not matched to a gene. The DNA of the CDR3 is TGTGCCAGCAGTTCCGGACAGGGGGATAGGCAGCCCCAGCATTTT. Its translation is CASSSGQGDRQPQHF.

The rearrangement uses TRBV27 and TRBJ1-1; D uncertain. With 5 bases removed from V and 3 bases from J, the gap between germline ends came to 10 bases. The CDR3 extends over 13 amino acids. The germline CDR1 and CDR2 sequences are MNHEY and SMNVEV (reference sequence). This chain's CDR3 is CASSLSRDTEAFF. CDR3 bases: TGTGCCAGCAGTCTCAGTAGGGACACTGAAGCTTTCTTT.

The V gene is TRBV11-2, the J gene TRBJ1-1; D call uncertain. Germline V gene data show CDR1 as SGHAT and CDR2 as FQNNGV. Trimming cost V 5 bases and J 3 bases, with 10 bases left between them. The CDR3 is 13 amino acids. The CDR3 loop is CASSRVGYTEAFF. CDR3 coding DNA: TGTGCCAGCAGCAGAGTTGGGTACACTGAAGCTTTCTTT.

The V and J genes are TRBV2 and TRBJ2-1; perhaps TRBD2 as D (5 bases). The V gene's germline CDR1 is SNHLY and CDR2 FYNNEI. The CDR3 has 13 amino acids. The V end lost 4 bases, the J end lost 1 base, and 5 bases lay between the germline ends. As DNA, the CDR3 is TGTGCCAGCAGTGCGGGGTCCTACAATGAGCAGTTCTTC. It yields the protein CASSAGSYNEQFF.

V and J are TRBV19 and TRBJ1-5, with D tentatively TRBD1 (6 bases). Germline CDR1 and CDR2: LNHDA and SQIVND (reference sequence). With 3 bases removed from V and 7 bases from J, the gap between germline ends came to 16 bases. The CDR3 contains 15 residues. CDR3 nucleotide sequence: TGTGCCAGTAGTATCTCGGGGGGCGCGAGACAGCCCCAGCATTTT. Translating it yields CASSISGGARQPQHF.

This chain joins TRBV18 and TRBJ2-1, with 8 bases matching TRBD2. The V gene's germline CDR1 is KGHSH and CDR2 LQKENI. The V and J ends lost 3 bases and 4 bases, in that order; junction bases with no gene match: 11. The CDR3 runs to 17 residues. The CDR3 here is CASSPRGSGSRYNEQFF. The CDR3 DNA is TGTGCCAGCTCACCGCGAGGAAGCGGGAGTAGATACAATGAGCAGTTCTTC.

This clone was seen once. CDR3 sequence (DNA): TGTGCCAGCAGCTTAAAAGGGTTAGGTAATTCACCCCTCCACTTT. This translates into CASSLKGLGNSPLHF. The rearrangement joins TRBV11-2 to TRBJ1-6; D ambiguous. V dropped 2 bases and J dropped 6 bases, with 11 bases sitting between them. The CDR3 runs 15 residues. The germline V gene encodes CDR1 SGHAT and CDR2 FQNNGV.